The 26 T cell receptor beta chains in this list originate from one sample, sequenced in a study of blood T cell repertoires in COVID-19. Measured with immunoSEQ multiplex PCR; TCRdb has only the in-frame clones, and not every one. The sample has over 250,000 clones; approximately 85% are singletons. The sequencing sample was made of peripheral blood. Source of these receptors: a human donor in a cohort sampled during active COVID-19.

The chain is built from TRBV27 and TRBJ2-2; possibly TRBD1 for D (5 bases). The germline V gene has CDR1 MNHEY and CDR2 SMNVEV (reference sequence). Trimming removed 8 bases from V and 7 bases from J, with 14 bases in between. The CDR3 totals 13 residues. The CDR3 DNA sequence: TGTGCCAGCGGACGCAGGGTGGGCGGGGAGCTGTTTTTT. Its translation: CASGRRVGGELFF.

The V call is TRBV2, the J call TRBJ2-7, with TRBD2 identical over 12 bases. V shed 7 bases, J shed 10 bases, and the junction held 11 bases outside the gene matches. The V gene's germline CDR1 is SNHLY and CDR2 FYNNEI. The CDR3 has 14 amino acids. CDR3 in DNA: TGTGCCAGCACTCTTCTAGCGGGAGGGTCCGATCAGTACTTC. It specifies CASTLLAGGSDQYF.

This clone was observed once. The rearrangement links TRBV7-2 to TRBJ2-1, with a weak D call TRBD1 (5 bases). Trimming removed 5 bases at V and 7 bases at J, with 21 bases between. Germline loops: CDR1 SGHTA, CDR2 FQGNSA. The CDR3 spans 16 residues. The CDR3 region is CASSPVSRQWSNEQFF. The CDR3, as DNA: TGTGCCAGCAGCCCCGTATCCCGACAGTGGTCTAATGAGCAGTTCTTC.

V usage is TRBV25-1 and J usage is TRBJ2-7, with D possibly TRBD2 on 6 matching bases. The CDR3 is 12 residues long. Trimming cost V 11 bases and J 0 bases, with 11 bases left between them. Germline V gene lookup returns CDR1 MGHDK and CDR2 SYGVNS. CDR3 DNA sequence: TGTGCCGCGGGACCAAGCTCCTACGAGCAGTACTTC. Amino acid sequence: CAAGPSSYEQYF.

This chain links TRBV15 with TRBJ1-5; D not certain. CDR1 is LNHNV and CDR2 is YYDKDF in the germline V gene (reference sequence). The CDR3 consists of 15 residues. Trimming left V 0 bases short and J 4 bases short, with 10 bases between. The CDR3 coding sequence is TGTGCCACCAGCAGAGATCATGTAGCAAATCAGCCCCAGCATTTT. It codes for CATSRDHVANQPQHF.

This clone has just a few counts. The sample carries other DNA sequences with the same CDR3. This rearrangement joins TRBV4-2 to TRBJ1-3, with D possibly TRBD1 on 5 matching bases. Germline CDR1 reads LGHNA; CDR2 reads YNFKEQ. This CDR3 has 17 amino acids. V dropped 0 bases and J dropped 0 bases, with 12 bases sitting between them. This CDR3 reads CASSQEGHSPSGNTIYF. The CDR3 region has the DNA TGTGCCAGCAGCCAAGAGGGGCACTCTCCCTCTGGAAACACCATATATTTT.

The chain combines TRBV6-1 with TRBJ2-2; unclear D gene. V gave up 0 bases and J gave up 4 bases, with 12 bases separating them. CDR1 MNHNS and CDR2 SASEGT come from the germline V gene. This CDR3 has 16 amino acids. CDR3 sequence reads: CASSEAFESRTGELFF. The CDR3, as DNA: TGTGCCAGCAGTGAAGCATTCGAGAGCCGCACCGGGGAGCTGTTTTTT.

This clone was seen at least ten times. The rearrangement joins TRBV14 to TRBJ2-1; D is possibly TRBD2 (7 bases). Germline V lookup: CDR1 SGHDN, CDR2 FVKESK. V lost 4 bases, J lost 9 bases, and 16 bases lay in between. CDR3 length: 14 amino acids. CDR3 region: CASSRFREGGEQFF. The DNA of the CDR3 is TGTGCCAGCAGCCGCTTCAGGGAGGGGGGTGAGCAGTTCTTC.

The rearrangement joins TRBV7-2 to TRBJ1-6; 9 bases align to TRBD1. The CDR3 length is 14 residues. Germline CDR1 and CDR2: SGHTA and FQGNSA. V shed 5 bases, J shed 9 bases, and the junction held 5 bases outside the gene matches. The CDR3 spells CASSLDRGSSPLHF. CDR3 in DNA: TGTGCCAGCAGCCTTGACAGGGGGAGTTCACCCCTCCACTTT.

The rearrangement joins TRBV11-3 to TRBJ2-3; 8 bases align to TRBD1. Germline V gene lookup returns CDR1 SGHNT and CDR2 YENEEA. This CDR3 contains 12 residues. V shed 5 bases, J shed 7 bases, and the junction held 2 bases outside the gene matches. CDR3 in DNA: TGTGCCAGCAGCCGACAGGGGAATACGCAGTATTTT. This encodes CASSRQGNTQYF. Complete variable domain (other parts from reference TRBV11-3 and TRBJ2-3): EAGVVQSPRYKIIEKKQPVAFWCNPISGHNTLYWYLQNLGQGPELLIRYENEEAVDDSQLPKDRFSAERLKGVDSTLKIQPAELGDSAVYLCASSRQGNTQYFGPGTRLTVL.

V is TRBV2 and J is TRBJ2-3; 11 nucleotides align to TRBD2. V trimming: 4 bases; J trimming: 6 bases; junction bases outside the gene matches: 18. CDR1 and CDR2 (germline): SNHLY, FYNNEI. There are 19 residues in the CDR3. The CDR3 DNA sequence: TGTGCCAGCAGTGCACCAGTCCAGGCACTAGCGGGAGTAGGGGATACGCAGTATTTT. The encoded protein is CASSAPVQALAGVGDTQYF.

Comments on this clone: Distinct nucleotide sequences in the sample also encode this CDR3. J is TRBJ1-1 and V is TRBV27; D may be TRBD1 (6 bases). Germline assignment: CDR1 MNHEY and CDR2 SMNVEV (reference sequence). Trimming removed 3 bases from V and 9 bases from J, with 11 bases in between. This CDR3 is built from 12 residues. CDR3 in amino acids: CASSFQQGKAFF. The CDR3 coding sequence is TGTGCCAGCAGTTTCCAACAGGGAAAAGCTTTCTTT.

The chain uses TRBV3-1 (or the pseudogene TRBV3-2) and TRBJ2-5, with 12 bases aligning to TRBD2. V lost 4 bases to trimming and J lost 7 bases; unmatched junction nucleotides: 13. The CDR3 length is 17 residues. The germline gives CDR1 LGHDT, CDR2 YNNKEL (reference sequence). This CDR3 reads CASSLPSGTSGFATQYF. Here the CDR3 DNA reads TGTGCCAGCAGCCTGCCCTCCGGGACTAGCGGGTTTGCGACCCAGTACTTC.

The chain combines TRBV27 with TRBJ1-1; D call uncertain. The V and J ends lost 8 bases and 4 bases respectively, with 11 bases between them. Germline CDR1 is MNHEY and CDR2 is SMNVEV (reference sequence). CDR3 length equals 12 residues. The CDR3 loop is CASSPRGTEAFF. CDR3 nucleotide sequence: TGTGCCAGCTCCCCCCGGGGCACTGAAGCTTTCTTT.

This chain uses TRBV28 with TRBJ2-7, with a possible D match to TRBD1 (5 bases). The CDR3 has 13 residues. Trimming removed 2 bases from V and 3 bases from J, with 8 bases in between. CDR1 MDHEN and CDR2 SYDVKM come from the germline V gene. The CDR3 nucleotides are TGTGCCAGCAGTTTAGCAGGGAACTACGAGCAGTACTTC. This encodes CASSLAGNYEQYF.

The rearrangement uses TRBV9 and TRBJ2-3; tentatively, D is TRBD2 (7 bases). V was shortened by 2 bases and J by 0 bases, with 13 bases between the two germline ends. The CDR3 is made up of 16 amino acids. Germline V gene sequence: CDR1 SGDLS, CDR2 YYNGEE. The DNA for the CDR3 is TGTGCCAGCAGCGTCCAGGGGAGGGCTAGCACAGATACGCAGTATTTT. Translated, it gives CASSVQGRASTDTQYF.

This clone was picked up one time. The V and J genes are TRBV29-1 and TRBJ2-7; 11 bases line up with TRBD2. J gave up 0 bases and V 4 bases, and 5 bases lay outside the gene matches. The CDR3 is made up of 15 amino acids. Germline V gene data show CDR1 as SQVTM and CDR2 as ANQGSEA. This chain's CDR3 is CSVVSLAGASYEQYF. DNA for the CDR3: TGCAGCGTTGTATCACTAGCGGGGGCCTCCTACGAGCAGTACTTC.

This clone was seen more than once but under ten times. The rearrangement joins TRBV5-4 to TRBJ2-3, with D perhaps matching TRBD1 (6 bases). The CDR3 runs to 14 residues. V was shortened by 4 bases and J by 3 bases, with 12 bases between the two germline ends. Germline lookup yields CDR1 SGHNT and CDR2 YYREEE (reference sequence). The CDR3 coding sequence is TGTGCCAGCAGCACTACAGGGAGAACAGATACGCAGTATTTT. Amino acid sequence: CASSTTGRTDTQYF.

The genes are TRBV21-1 and TRBJ1-1; whether TRBD1, the table's D call, matches the DNA was not checked. TRBV21-1 is marked as a pseudogene. The CDR3 runs 12 residues. The CDR3 sequence is CASSKAGREAFF. DNA for the CDR3: TGTGCCAGCAGCAAAGCGGGCAGAGAAGCTTTCTTT.

V and J are TRBV27 and TRBJ1-6; D is possibly TRBD1 (6 bases). The CDR3 extends over 16 amino acids. Germline V gene sequence: CDR1 MNHEY, CDR2 SMNVEV (reference sequence). V lost 8 bases to trimming and J lost 9 bases, with 23 bases between them. In DNA, the CDR3 is TGTGCCAGCTTCCGGCTCGGGACAACAGGGCGTTCACCCCTCCACTTT. Translated: CASFRLGTTGRSPLHF.

The chain employs TRBV19 and TRBJ2-2; 7 nucleotides align to TRBD1. The CDR3 sequence is 17 residues long. Germline lookup yields CDR1 LNHDA and CDR2 SQIVND (reference sequence). Trimming cost V 1 base and J 0 bases; bases outside gene matches: 5. The CDR3 loop is CASSIGPGQPNTGELFF. The CDR3 DNA follows: TGTGCCAGTAGTATAGGGCCGGGACAGCCGAACACCGGGGAGCTGTTTTTT.

The V and J genes are TRBV27 and TRBJ2-3, with 7 nucleotides matching TRBD2. CDR3 length equals 15 residues. V was clipped by 5 bases and J by 5 bases; unmatched bases: 10. Germline V CDR1 and CDR2: MNHEY, SMNVEV (reference sequence). CDR3 DNA: TGTGCCAGCAGTCTCCAGGTGGCGGGGGTAGATACGCAGTATTTT. It is translated as CASSLQVAGVDTQYF.

V is TRBV19 and J is TRBJ1-5, with 7 bases aligning to TRBD1. CDR1 LNHDA and CDR2 SQIVND come from the germline V gene (reference sequence). The CDR3 spans 15 residues. V lost 10 bases to trimming and J lost 4 bases; unmatched junction nucleotides: 13. DNA for the CDR3: TGTGCCACGGCGGGTATCGCAGGGGGGAATCAGCCCCAGCATTTT. Protein: CATAGIAGGNQPQHF.

The chain uses TRBV28 and TRBJ1-5, with 10 bases matching TRBD1. CDR3 length: 14 residues. CDR1 and CDR2 (germline): MDHEN, SYDVKM. V trimming: 5 bases; J trimming: 6 bases; junction bases outside the gene matches: 4. The CDR3 reads CASSVGDRGQPQHF. As DNA, the CDR3 is TGTGCCAGCAGTGTAGGGGACAGGGGTCAGCCCCAGCATTTT.

The genes are TRBV11-2 and TRBJ1-4; 8 bases are shared with TRBD1. Germline CDR1 and CDR2: SGHAT and FQNNGV. The V segment lost 4 bases and the J segment 10 bases; nucleotides outside the gene matches: 8. The CDR3 runs 14 residues. The CDR3 region is CASSSPGQAVKLFF. The CDR3 DNA reads TGTGCCAGCAGCTCTCCGGGACAGGCAGTAAAACTGTTTTTT. Full variable domain (outside the CDR3, taken from reference TRBV11-2 and TRBJ1-4): EAGVAQSPRYKIIEKRQSVAFWCNPISGHATLYWYQQILGQGPKLLIQFQNNGVVDDSQLPKDRFSAERLKGVDSTLKIQPAKLEDSAVYLCASSSPGQAVKLFFGSGTQLSVL.

This chain uses TRBV2 with TRBJ1-1, with unresolved D. Germline V gives CDR1 SNHLY, CDR2 FYNNEI. This CDR3 comprises 13 residues. V was clipped by 3 bases and J by 4 bases, with 9 bases between them. Here the CDR3 DNA reads TGTGCCAGCAGTGAGGGTCCGGGCACTGAAGCTTTCTTT. This encodes CASSEGPGTEAFF.